These T cell receptor beta chains were read from a single sample in a study of Ad26.COV2.S vaccination and SARS-CoV-2 variants. Some clones are missing from TCRdb's copy, which holds only in-frame ones; the method was immunoSEQ multiplex PCR. The data contain just over 350,000 clones, about 90% of them singletons. The sample in question was peripheral blood, obtained after recovery from COVID-19. The receptor set was obtained from a human donor who had recovered from COVID-19. The CDR3 runs from the conserved cysteine through the conserved F or W. A D gene is named only where the DNA matches it firmly. Only part of the rows carry a size: once, few, many, or a class if the clone is expanded.

clone_size	d_call	v_call	j_call	cdr3_aa	cdr3_nt
NA	TRBD1	TRBV2	TRBJ1-1	CANRGFYEAFF	TGTGCCAACAGGGGGTTCTATGAAGCTTTCTTT
NA	NA	TRBV5-6	TRBJ2-3	CASSLVADTQYF	TGTGCCAGCAGCTTGGTGGCAGATACGCAGTATTTT
NA	NA	TRBV5-6	TRBJ1-1	CASSSLKGEGTLTEAFF	TGTGCCAGCAGCTCCCTTAAGGGGGAGGGGACTTTAACTGAAGCTTTCTTT
NA	NA	TRBV3-1/TRBV3-2	TRBJ1-3	CASSHTGANTGNTIYF	TGTGCCAGCAGTCATACGGGGGCTAACACTGGAAACACCATATATTTT
NA	NA	TRBV7-8	TRBJ2-7	CASSLSLGPTYEQYF	TGTGCCAGCAGCTTATCACTCGGACCTACCTACGAGCAGTACTTC
NA	NA	TRBV5-1	TRBJ1-2	CASSLGKGNYGYTF	TGCGCCAGCAGCTTGGGTAAGGGCAACTATGGCTACACCTTC
NA	TRBD2	TRBV6-5	TRBJ2-1	CASSPGTTEFF	TGTGCCAGCAGTCCCGGGACTACGGAGTTCTTC
NA	NA	TRBV3-1/TRBV3-2	TRBJ2-7	CASSQDRGSYEQYF	TGTGCCAGCAGCCAAGACCGAGGATCCTACGAGCAGTACTTC
NA	NA	TRBV4-3	TRBJ2-1	CASSQVGDGNEQFF	TGCGCCAGCAGCCAAGTGGGGGACGGGAATGAGCAGTTCTTC
NA	NA	TRBV4-1	TRBJ1-2	CASSQGQANGYTF	TGCGCCAGCAGCCAAGGACAGGCTAATGGCTACACCTTC
NA	NA	TRBV18	TRBJ1-3	CASSPRGIEPNTIYF	TGTGCCAGCTCACCACGGGGCATAGAACCAAACACCATATATTTT
NA	TRBD2	TRBV4-3	TRBJ2-5	CASSQAGGGGEAQYF	TGCGCCAGCAGCCAAGCTGGGGGGGGAGGTGAGGCCCAGTACTTC
NA	NA	TRBV7-2	TRBJ1-6	CASSLARVGNSPLHF	TGTGCCAGCAGCTTAGCTAGGGTGGGAAATTCACCCCTCCACTTT
NA	NA	TRBV10-2	TRBJ1-4	CASSGPGQTTNEKLFF	TGCGCCAGCAGTGGTCCAGGGCAAACAACTAATGAAAAACTGTTTTTT
NA	NA	TRBV9	TRBJ1-1	CASSPAGGADTEAFF	TGTGCCAGCAGCCCAGCGGGGGGGGCAGACACTGAAGCTTTCTTT
NA	NA	TRBV27	TRBJ2-3	CASRRQTSSTDTQYF	TGTGCCAGCAGGCGACAGACCTCTAGCACAGATACGCAGTATTTT
NA	TRBD1	TRBV11-2	TRBJ1-3	CASSSVTGVGNTIYF	TGTGCCAGCAGCTCCGTTACAGGGGTGGGAAACACCATATATTTT
once	NA	TRBV4-1	TRBJ2-3	CASSQAGLPGADTQYF	TGCGCCAGCAGCCAAGCCGGGCTCCCCGGAGCAGATACGCAGTATTTT
NA	NA	TRBV7-2	TRBJ1-1	CASSFPGSDTEAFF	TGTGCCAGCAGCTTTCCAGGGTCGGACACTGAAGCTTTCTTT
NA	NA	TRBV5-1	TRBJ2-2	CASSLGPGELFF	TGCGCCAGCAGCTTAGGCCCCGGGGAGCTGTTTTTT
NA	NA	TRBV12-3/TRBV12-4	TRBJ1-1	CASSLSRGAFF	TGTGCCAGCAGTTTATCCAGGGGAGCTTTCTTT
NA	TRBD1	TRBV5-6	TRBJ2-7	CASSPGTATSYEQYF	TGTGCCAGCAGCCCGGGGACAGCCACCTCCTACGAGCAGTACTTC
NA	TRBD1	TRBV18	TRBJ1-2	CASSPKTGDGYTF	TGTGCCAGCTCACCCAAGACAGGGGACGGCTACACCTTC
NA	NA	TRBV6-1	TRBJ1-4	CASSGRTLGANEKLFF	TGTGCCAGCAGTGGCCGAACGCTTGGGGCTAATGAAAAACTGTTTTTT
NA	NA	TRBV10-1	TRBJ1-1	CASSVSGGTEAFF	TGCGCCAGCAGTGTTTCGGGTGGGACTGAAGCTTTCTTT
once	NA	TRBV9	TRBJ2-3	CASSHLRSGTSYPDTQYF	TGTGCCAGCAGCCACTTAAGGTCTGGGACGAGCTATCCAGATACGCAGTATTTT
NA	NA	TRBV29-1	TRBJ2-3	CSVELRGRASTDTQYF	TGCAGCGTTGAGCTGCGGGGGCGGGCTAGCACAGATACGCAGTATTTT
NA	NA	TRBV6-6	TRBJ2-5	CASRPRRQEETQYF	TGTGCCAGCAGACCCCGCAGACAAGAAGAGACCCAGTACTTC
NA	TRBD1	TRBV23-1	TRBJ1-4	CASTRDRDEKLFF	TGCGCCAGCACGAGGGACAGGGATGAAAAACTGTTTTTT
NA	TRBD2	TRBV5-1	TRBJ2-7	CASSEAGVLSYEQYF	TGCGCCAGCTCAGAAGCGGGGGTGCTATCCTACGAGCAGTACTTC
NA	TRBD1	TRBV18	TRBJ1-2	CASSPDYGDRDRIGNGYTF	TGTGCCAGCTCACCGGACTACGGGGACAGGGATAGGATCGGTAATGGCTACACCTTC
once	NA	TRBV16	TRBJ2-3	CASSQSKGLTNTYTDTQYF	TGTGCCAGCAGCCAATCTAAGGGGCTCACAAATACCTACACAGATACGCAGTATTTT
NA	NA	TRBV27	TRBJ1-2	CASSRGDSGSVGLYGYTF	TGTGCCAGCAGTCGCGGGGATTCGGGGTCTGTGGGCTTATATGGCTACACCTTC
NA	NA	TRBV7-9	TRBJ2-5	CASSLSQGEDFETQYF	TGTGCCAGCAGCTTATCACAGGGTGAAGATTTTGAGACCCAGTACTTC
NA	NA	TRBV6-5	TRBJ2-7	CASGRDLDEQYF	TGTGCCAGCGGCAGGGACTTAGACGAGCAGTACTTC
NA	NA	TRBV12-3/TRBV12-4	TRBJ2-7	CASSFTDSYEQYF	TGTGCCAGCAGTTTCACAGACTCCTACGAGCAGTACTTC
NA	TRBD1	TRBV7-9	TRBJ1-2	CASSLDRDRRYGYTF	TGTGCCAGCAGCCTTGACCGGGACAGAAGATATGGCTACACCTTC
NA	NA	TRBV5-6	TRBJ2-7	CASSLSRGEQYF	TGTGCCAGCAGCTTGAGTAGGGGGGAGCAGTACTTC
once	NA	TRBV19	TRBJ2-2	CASSIQNTGELFF	TGTGCCAGTAGTATCCAGAACACCGGGGAGCTGTTTTTT
once	TRBD1	TRBV14	TRBJ1-2	CASSLGTGYGYTF	TGTGCCAGCAGCCTCGGGACAGGGTATGGCTACACCTTC
NA	TRBD1	TRBV15	TRBJ1-3	CATSRDPTGRLSGNTIYF	TGTGCCACCAGCAGAGATCCGACAGGGCGACTCTCTGGAAACACCATATATTTT
NA	NA	TRBV18	TRBJ2-3	CASSPRRVSTDTQYF	TGTGCCAGCTCCCCCCGGAGGGTCTCGACAGATACGCAGTATTTT
NA	TRBD1	TRBV29-1	TRBJ1-6	CSVQLETGGYNSPLHF	TGCAGCGTTCAGCTAGAGACAGGGGGCTATAATTCACCCCTCCACTTT
once	NA	TRBV4-1	TRBJ1-1	CASSLRVTGNTEAFF	TGCGCCAGCAGCCTAAGGGTTACAGGCAACACTGAAGCTTTCTTT
NA	NA	TRBV5-1	TRBJ2-7	CASKPDGSYEQYF	TGCGCCAGCAAGCCCGACGGCTCCTACGAGCAGTACTTC
once	NA	TRBV7-2	TRBJ1-5	CASSPRIVGLGQPQHF	TGTGCCAGCAGTCCTCGTATTGTCGGATTGGGTCAGCCCCAGCATTTT
NA	NA	TRBV9	TRBJ2-5	CASSVDGRYQETQYF	TGTGCCAGCAGCGTAGACGGCAGGTACCAAGAGACCCAGTACTTC
NA	NA	TRBV2	TRBJ2-5	CASSDAGRSETQYF	TGTGCCAGCAGTGACGCGGGGAGATCAGAGACCCAGTACTTC
NA	NA	TRBV6-5	TRBJ1-1	CASRNLRDTEAFF	TGTGCCAGCAGGAATTTGCGAGACACTGAAGCTTTCTTT
NA	TRBD1	TRBV6-5	TRBJ1-2	CASSLQGTYGYTF	TGTGCCAGCAGCTTACAGGGGACCTATGGCTACACCTTC
NA	TRBD2	TRBV6-2/TRBV6-3	TRBJ2-5	CASSWERGARKSRETQYF	TGTGCCAGCAGTTGGGAGCGGGGGGCCCGGAAATCAAGAGAGACCCAGTACTTC
NA	TRBD1	TRBV27	TRBJ2-5	CASSSDRGKVGETQYF	TGTGCCAGCAGTTCCGACAGGGGCAAAGTGGGGGAGACCCAGTACTTC
NA	NA	TRBV6-5	TRBJ1-4	CAVAIGTNYEKLFF	TGTGCTGTTGCCATTGGCACGAACTATGAAAAACTGTTTTTT
NA	TRBD1	TRBV7-2	TRBJ1-4	CASSLAGTGVEKLFF	TGTGCCAGCAGCTTAGCGGGGACAGGGGTTGAAAAACTGTTTTTT
NA	TRBD2	TRBV12-3/TRBV12-4	TRBJ2-7	CASSLGGGGEQYF	TGTGCCAGCAGCCTTGGTGGGGGGGGTGAGCAGTACTTC
once	NA	TRBV4-1	TRBJ1-2	CASSQVGQADGYTF	TGCGCCAGCAGCCAAGTAGGCCAGGCAGATGGCTACACCTTC
NA	NA	TRBV2	TRBJ1-1	CASISGTAEAFF	TGTGCCAGCATATCTGGAACAGCTGAAGCTTTCTTT
NA	NA	TRBV29-1	TRBJ2-1	CSGAGCFDYNEQFF	TGCAGCGGTGCGGGGTGTTTTGACTACAATGAGCAGTTCTTC
few	TRBD1	TRBV4-1	TRBJ2-7	CASSQDDRGLWGEQYF	TGCGCCAGCAGCCAAGATGACAGGGGGCTATGGGGCGAGCAGTACTTC